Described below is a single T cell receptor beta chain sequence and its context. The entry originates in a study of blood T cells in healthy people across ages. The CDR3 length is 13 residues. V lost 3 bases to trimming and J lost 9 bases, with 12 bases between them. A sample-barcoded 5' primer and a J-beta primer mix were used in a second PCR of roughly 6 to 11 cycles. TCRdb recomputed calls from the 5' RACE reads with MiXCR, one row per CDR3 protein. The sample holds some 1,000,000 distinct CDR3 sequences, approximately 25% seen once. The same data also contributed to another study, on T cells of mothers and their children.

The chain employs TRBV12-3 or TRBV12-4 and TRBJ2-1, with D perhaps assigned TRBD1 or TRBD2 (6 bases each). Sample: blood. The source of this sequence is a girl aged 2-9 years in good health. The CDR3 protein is CASSFIGGGEQFF. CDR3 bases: TGTGCCAGCAGTTTTATTGGAGGGGGTGAGCAGTTCTTC.